These T cell receptor beta chains were read from a single sample in a study of blood T cell repertoires in COVID-19. Measured with immunoSEQ multiplex PCR; TCRdb has only the in-frame clones, and not every one. Counted here are about 75,000 clones, 88% occurring once; the ten biggest clones make up approximately 19%. Sequencing used peripheral blood. Receptors originate from a human donor in a cohort sampled during active COVID-19. Both conserved end residues are part of each CDR3. A D gene is named only where the DNA matches it firmly. For some rows the clone size is stated as once, few or many, or as a class when expanded; others skip it.

size	V	D	J	DNA	CDR3
.	TRBV7-2	TRBD2	TRBJ2-1	TGTGCCAGCAGCACTACTAGCGGGTTTTACAATGAGCAGTTCTTC	CASSTTSGFYNEQFF
.	TRBV5-1	TRBD2	TRBJ2-1	TGCGCCAGCAGCGGCACTAGCGGGAGATACAATGAGCAGTTCTTC	CASSGTSGRYNEQFF
.	TRBV6-6	.	TRBJ1-4	TGTGCCAGTAAAACAACTAATGAAAAACTGTTTTTT	CASKTTNEKLFF
once	TRBV5-4	TRBD2	TRBJ2-1	TGTGCCAGCAGCTTGGTTTGGACTAGCGGCAATGAGCAGTTCTTC	CASSLVWTSGNEQFF
.	TRBV19	.	TRBJ2-5	TGTGCCAGTAGAACACGGGAGACAGGGCAAGAGACCCAGTACTTC	CASRTRETGQETQYF
few	TRBV3-1/TRBV3-2	TRBD1	TRBJ1-6	TGTGCCAGCAGGACCGACAGGGCTTCACCCCTCCACTTT	CASRTDRASPLHF
.	TRBV15	.	TRBJ2-2	TGTGCCACCAGCAGAGAAATAACAGGGTCGAACACCGGGGAGCTGTTTTTT	CATSREITGSNTGELFF
.	TRBV4-2	.	TRBJ1-2	TGTGCCAGCAGCCAAGGCAGGGGAGTGAACTATGGCTACACCTTC	CASSQGRGVNYGYTF
.	TRBV30	TRBD2	TRBJ2-5	TGTGCCTGGAGTGCGGACCTGACTAGCGGGAGGGAGACCCAGTACTTC	CAWSADLTSGRETQYF
.	TRBV7-8	.	TRBJ1-1	TGTGCCAGCAGCTTAAGTTTATTCCGGGACACTGAAGCTTTCTTT	CASSLSLFRDTEAFF
.	TRBV5-4	TRBD1	TRBJ2-1	TGTGCCAGCCACAGGGGGCAGAACAATGAGCAGTTCTTC	CASHRGQNNEQFF
.	TRBV7-6	TRBD1	TRBJ2-7	TGTGCCAGCAGCAACCCCCCGGGACAGGGCGTAGGCGAGCAGTACTTC	CASSNPPGQGVGEQYF
.	TRBV7-9	TRBD1	TRBJ2-1	TGTGCCAGCAGCCTCGGAAGGGACAGCTCCTACAATGAGCAGTTCTTC	CASSLGRDSSYNEQFF
.	TRBV12-3/TRBV12-4	TRBD1	TRBJ1-2	TGTGCCAGCGCAAAGGGACAGAACTATGGCTACACCTTC	CASAKGQNYGYTF
.	TRBV24-1	TRBD2	TRBJ2-3	TGTGCCACCGCCAGAGAAGGGGAACTAGCGGAAAGCACAGATACGCAGTATTTT	CATAREGELAESTDTQYF
.	TRBV7-9	.	TRBJ1-1	TGTGCCAGCAGTCTGGGACATAACACTGAAGCTTTCTTT	CASSLGHNTEAFF
.	TRBV5-4	.	TRBJ1-2	TGTGCCAGCAGCTCGGGTACAGGGTTAGGCTATGGCTACACCTTC	CASSSGTGLGYGYTF
.	TRBV5-4	.	TRBJ2-3	TGTGCCAGCAGCCCGCCCCCAGGCAGAAACACAGATACGCAGTATTTT	CASSPPPGRNTDTQYF
.	TRBV2	TRBD1	TRBJ1-5	TGTGCCAGCAGTTGGGACAGGGGCGCCAATCAGCCCCAGCATTTT	CASSWDRGANQPQHF
.	TRBV7-7	TRBD2	TRBJ2-5	TGTGCCAGCAGCTTGGGGCGGGGGGCACAAGAGACCCAGTACTTC	CASSLGRGAQETQYF